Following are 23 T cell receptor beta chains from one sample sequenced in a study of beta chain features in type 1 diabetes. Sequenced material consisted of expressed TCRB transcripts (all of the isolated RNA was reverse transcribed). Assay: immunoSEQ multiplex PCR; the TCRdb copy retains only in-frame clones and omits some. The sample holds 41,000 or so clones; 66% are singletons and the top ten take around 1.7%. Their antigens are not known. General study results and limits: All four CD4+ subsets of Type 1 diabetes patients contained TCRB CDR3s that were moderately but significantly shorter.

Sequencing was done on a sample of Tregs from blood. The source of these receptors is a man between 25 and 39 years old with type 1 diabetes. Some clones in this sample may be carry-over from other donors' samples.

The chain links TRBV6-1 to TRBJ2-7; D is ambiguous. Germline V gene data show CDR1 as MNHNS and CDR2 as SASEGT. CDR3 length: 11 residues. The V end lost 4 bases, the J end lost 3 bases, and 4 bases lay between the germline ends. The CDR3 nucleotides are TGTGCCAGCAGTGGCTACTACGAGCAGTACTTC. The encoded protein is CASSGYYEQYF.

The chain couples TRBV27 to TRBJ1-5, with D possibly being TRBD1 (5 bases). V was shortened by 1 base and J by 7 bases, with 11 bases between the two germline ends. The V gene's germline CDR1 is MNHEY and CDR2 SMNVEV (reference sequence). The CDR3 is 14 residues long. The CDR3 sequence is CASSLLSGVQPQHF. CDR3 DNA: TGTGCCAGCAGTTTATTATCGGGGGTCCAGCCCCAGCATTTT.

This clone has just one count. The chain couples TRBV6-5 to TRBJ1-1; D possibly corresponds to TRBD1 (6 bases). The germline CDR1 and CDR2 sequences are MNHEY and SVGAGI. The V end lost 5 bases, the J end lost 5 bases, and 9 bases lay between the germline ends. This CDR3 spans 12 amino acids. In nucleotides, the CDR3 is TGTGCCAGCAGTGACAGGAGGACTGAAGCTTTCTTT. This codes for CASSDRRTEAFF.

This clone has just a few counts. Here the CDR3 DNA reads TGTGCCAGCAGCTGGGGGCTAGATACAGATACGCAGTATTTT. Translation: CASSWGLDTDTQYF. The genes are TRBV11-2 and TRBJ2-3, with a tentative D call TRBD1 (6 bases). Per germline, CDR1 SGHAT and CDR2 FQNNGV. V lost 4 bases to trimming and J lost 3 bases, with 11 bases between them. The CDR3 is 14 amino acids.

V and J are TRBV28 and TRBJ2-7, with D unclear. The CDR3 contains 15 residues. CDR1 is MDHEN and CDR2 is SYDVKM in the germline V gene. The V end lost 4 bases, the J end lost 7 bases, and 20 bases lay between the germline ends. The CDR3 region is CASSSQRDVSLEQYF. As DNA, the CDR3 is TGTGCCAGCAGTTCCCAGCGAGATGTTTCCTTAGAGCAGTACTTC.

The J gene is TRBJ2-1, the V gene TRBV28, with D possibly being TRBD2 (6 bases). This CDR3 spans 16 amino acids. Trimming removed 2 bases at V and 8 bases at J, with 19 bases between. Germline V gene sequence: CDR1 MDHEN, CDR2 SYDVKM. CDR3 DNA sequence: TGTGCCAGCAGTTTAGGGCTAGCGTGGAGGGCCGATGAGCAGTTCTTC. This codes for CASSLGLAWRADEQFF. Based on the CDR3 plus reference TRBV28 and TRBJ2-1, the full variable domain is DVKVTQSSRYLVKRTGEKVFLECVQDMDHENMFWYRQDPGLGLRLIYFSYDVKMKEKGDIPEGYSVSREKKERFSLILESASTNQTSMYLCASSLGLAWRADEQFFGPGTRLTVL.

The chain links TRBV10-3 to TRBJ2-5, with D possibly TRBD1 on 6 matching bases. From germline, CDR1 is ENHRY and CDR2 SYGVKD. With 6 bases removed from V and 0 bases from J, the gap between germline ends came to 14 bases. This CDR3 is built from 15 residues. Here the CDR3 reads CAIRHRDGNQETQYF. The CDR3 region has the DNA TGTGCCATCAGACACAGGGACGGCAACCAAGAGACCCAGTACTTC.

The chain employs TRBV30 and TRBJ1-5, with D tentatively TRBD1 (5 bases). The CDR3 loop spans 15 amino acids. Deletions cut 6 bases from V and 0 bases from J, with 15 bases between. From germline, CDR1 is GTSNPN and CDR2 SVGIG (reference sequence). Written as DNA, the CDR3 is TGTGCCTGCCATAAGGGGAAACATAGCAATCAGCCCCAGCATTTT. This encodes CACHKGKHSNQPQHF.

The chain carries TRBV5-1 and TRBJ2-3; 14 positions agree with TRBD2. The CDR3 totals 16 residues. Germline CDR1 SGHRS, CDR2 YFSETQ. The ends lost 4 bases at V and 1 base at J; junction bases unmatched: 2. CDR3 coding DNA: TGCGCCAGCAGCATGGGACTAGCGGGGGGCACAGATACGCAGTATTTT. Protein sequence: CASSMGLAGGTDTQYF.

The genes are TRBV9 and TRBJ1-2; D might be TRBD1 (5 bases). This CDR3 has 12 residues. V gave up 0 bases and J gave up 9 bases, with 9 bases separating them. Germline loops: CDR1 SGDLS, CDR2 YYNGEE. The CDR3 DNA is TGTGCCAGCAGCGTAGACGGGGGTAGCTACACCTTC. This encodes CASSVDGGSYTF.

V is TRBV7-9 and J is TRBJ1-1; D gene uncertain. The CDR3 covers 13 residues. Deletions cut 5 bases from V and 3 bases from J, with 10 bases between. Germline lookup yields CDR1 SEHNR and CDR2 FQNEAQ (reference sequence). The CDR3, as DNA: TGTGCCAGCAGCCTCCGGAGGGACACTGAAGCTTTCTTT. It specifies CASSLRRDTEAFF. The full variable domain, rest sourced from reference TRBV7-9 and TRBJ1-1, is DTGVSQNPRHKITKRGQNVTFRCDPISEHNRLYWYRQTLGQGPEFLTYFQNEAQLEKSRLLSDRFSAERPKGSFSTLEIQRTEQGDSAMYLCASSLRRDTEAFFGQGTRLTVV.

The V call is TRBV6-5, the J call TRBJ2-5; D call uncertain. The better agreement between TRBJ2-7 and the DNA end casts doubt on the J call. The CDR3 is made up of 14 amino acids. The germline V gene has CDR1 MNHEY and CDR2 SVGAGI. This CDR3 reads CASSPLRSSYEQYF. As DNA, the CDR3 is TGTGCCAGCAGCCCCTTGAGGAGCTCCTACGAGCAGTACTTC.

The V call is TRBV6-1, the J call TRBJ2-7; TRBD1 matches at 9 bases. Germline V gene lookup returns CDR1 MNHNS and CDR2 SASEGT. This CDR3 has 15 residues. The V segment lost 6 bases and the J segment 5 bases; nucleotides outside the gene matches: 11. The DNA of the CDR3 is TGTGCCAGCAGGATTAGCCCCCGGGACAGGGACGAGCAGTACTTC. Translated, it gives CASRISPRDRDEQYF.

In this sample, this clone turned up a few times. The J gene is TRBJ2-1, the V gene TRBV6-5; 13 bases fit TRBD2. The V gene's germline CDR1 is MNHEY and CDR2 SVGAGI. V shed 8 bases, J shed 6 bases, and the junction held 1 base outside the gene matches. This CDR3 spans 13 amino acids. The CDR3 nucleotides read TGTGCCAGCGGGACTAGCGGGGCCAATGAGCAGTTCTTC. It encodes CASGTSGANEQFF.

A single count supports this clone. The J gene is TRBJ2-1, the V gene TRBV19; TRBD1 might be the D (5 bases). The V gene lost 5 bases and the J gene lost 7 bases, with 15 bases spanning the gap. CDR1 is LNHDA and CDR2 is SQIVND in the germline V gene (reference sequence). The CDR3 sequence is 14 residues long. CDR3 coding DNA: TGTGCCAGTAGTCCCAGGGTGAAGACGAATGAGCAGTTCTTC. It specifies CASSPRVKTNEQFF.

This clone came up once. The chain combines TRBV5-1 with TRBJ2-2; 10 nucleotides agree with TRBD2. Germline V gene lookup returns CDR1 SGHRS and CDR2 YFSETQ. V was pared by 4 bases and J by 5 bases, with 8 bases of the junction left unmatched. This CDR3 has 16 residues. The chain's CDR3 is CASSPSASGGTGELFF. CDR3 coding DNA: TGCGCCAGCAGCCCGTCCGCTAGCGGGGGAACCGGGGAGCTGTTTTTT. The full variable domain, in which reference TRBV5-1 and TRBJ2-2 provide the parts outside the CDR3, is KAGVTQTPRYLIKTRGQQVTLSCSPISGHRSVSWYQQTPGQGLQFLFEYFSETQRNKGNFPGRFSGRQFSNSRSEMNVSTLELGDSALYLCASSPSASGGTGELFFGEGSRLTVL.

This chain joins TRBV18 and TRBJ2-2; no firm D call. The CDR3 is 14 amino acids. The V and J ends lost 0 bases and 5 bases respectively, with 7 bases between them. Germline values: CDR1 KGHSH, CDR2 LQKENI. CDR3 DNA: TGTGCCAGCTCACCACCAGGAGTTACCGGGGAGCTGTTTTTT. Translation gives CASSPPGVTGELFF.

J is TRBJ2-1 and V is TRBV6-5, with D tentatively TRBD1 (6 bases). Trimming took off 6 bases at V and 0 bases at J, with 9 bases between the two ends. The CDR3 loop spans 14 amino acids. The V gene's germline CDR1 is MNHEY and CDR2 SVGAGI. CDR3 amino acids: CASRRQDSYNEQFF. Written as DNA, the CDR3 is TGTGCCAGCAGACGACAGGACTCCTACAATGAGCAGTTCTTC.

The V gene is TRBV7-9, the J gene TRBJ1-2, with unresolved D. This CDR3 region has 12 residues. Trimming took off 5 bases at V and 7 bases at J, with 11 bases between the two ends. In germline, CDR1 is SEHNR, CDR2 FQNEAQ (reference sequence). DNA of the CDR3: TGTGCCAGCAGCGCCTTCCTAGTTGGCTACACCTTC. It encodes CASSAFLVGYTF.

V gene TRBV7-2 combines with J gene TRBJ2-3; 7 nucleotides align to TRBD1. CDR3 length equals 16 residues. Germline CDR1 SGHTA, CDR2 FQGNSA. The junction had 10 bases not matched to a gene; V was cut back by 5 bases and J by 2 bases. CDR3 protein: CASSPWTGRSTDTQYF. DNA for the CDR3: TGTGCCAGCAGCCCTTGGACAGGTCGGTCCACAGATACGCAGTATTTT.

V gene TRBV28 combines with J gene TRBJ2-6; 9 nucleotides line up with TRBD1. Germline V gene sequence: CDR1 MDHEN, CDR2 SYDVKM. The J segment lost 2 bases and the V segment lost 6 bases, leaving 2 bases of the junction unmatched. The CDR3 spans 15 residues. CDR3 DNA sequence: TGTGCCAGCAGAACAGGGGGCGCTGGGGCCAACGTCCTGACTTTC. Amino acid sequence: CASRTGGAGANVLTF.

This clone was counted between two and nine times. CDR3: CASSPRAQGLNQPQHF. In DNA form, the CDR3 reads TGTGCCAGTAGTCCGCGCGCTCAGGGGCTTAATCAGCCCCAGCATTTT. The chain is built from TRBV19 and TRBJ1-5; TRBD1 might be the D (6 bases). CDR1 LNHDA and CDR2 SQIVND come from the germline V gene (reference sequence). Trimming shortened V by 5 bases and J by 4 bases, and 18 bases separated the two germline ends. This CDR3 contains 16 residues.

In DNA form, the CDR3 reads TGCGCCAGCAGCCAAAATTGGATACAGGGGCAAGAGACCCAGTACTTC. Protein: CASSQNWIQGQETQYF. The chain links TRBV4-3 to TRBJ2-5; the match to TRBD1 covers 7 bases. Germline CDR1 LGHNA, CDR2 YSLEER. The CDR3 consists of 16 residues. V was clipped by 2 bases and J by 2 bases; unmatched bases: 8.